The subject of this entry is one T cell receptor (beta chain). The antigen is not known. This entry is derived from a study of cytomegalovirus exposure and HLA in healthy donors. Per germline, CDR1 LNHNV and CDR2 YYDKDF (reference sequence). The CDR3 has 17 amino acids. Losses at the gene ends were 5 bases for V and 4 bases for J; bases not matched to a gene: 13. Overall study results and limits: The study recorded over 150 TCR beta chains that were cytomegalovirus-associated. Researchers reported that a few CMV-associated chains were confirmed in vitro as CMV antigen-specific. In a later analysis, first-cohort TCR clusters were found to tend to co-occur in the approximately 120 validation repertoires. Cytomegalovirus status was reportedly diagnosed by the classifier with high specificity and sensitivity.

Assay: immunoSEQ multiplex PCR; the TCRdb copy retains only in-frame clones and omits some. The sample lists more than 110,000 clones; about 94% were seen once. The sequencing sample was made of PBMCs. V and J are TRBV15 and TRBJ2-1; 8 bases match TRBD2. This sequence was found in a man between 18 and 29 years old in good health and CMV-seropositive. In nucleotides, the CDR3 is TGTGCCACCAGCCCCCGAGTAGGAACTAGCGGTTACAATGAGCAGTTCTTC. It specifies CATSPRVGTSGYNEQFF. Supplemented by reference TRBV15 and TRBJ2-1, the full variable domain reads DAMVIQNPRYQVTQFGKPVTLSCSQTLNHNVMYWYQQKSSQAPKLLFHYYDKDFNNEADTPDNFQSRRPNTSFCFLDIRSPGLGDTAMYLCATSPRVGTSGYNEQFFGPGTRLTVL.